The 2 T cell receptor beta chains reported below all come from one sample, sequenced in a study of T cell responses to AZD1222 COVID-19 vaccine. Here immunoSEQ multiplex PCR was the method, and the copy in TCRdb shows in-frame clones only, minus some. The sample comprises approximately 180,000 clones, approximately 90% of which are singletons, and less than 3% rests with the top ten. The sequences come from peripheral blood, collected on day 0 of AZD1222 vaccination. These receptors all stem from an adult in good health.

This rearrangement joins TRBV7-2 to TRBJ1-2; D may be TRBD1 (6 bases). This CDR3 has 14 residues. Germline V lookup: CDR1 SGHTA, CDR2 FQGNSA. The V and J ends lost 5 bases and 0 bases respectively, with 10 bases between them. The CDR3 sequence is CASSRDTANYGYTF. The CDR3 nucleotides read TGTGCCAGCAGCCGGGACACCGCTAACTATGGCTACACCTTC. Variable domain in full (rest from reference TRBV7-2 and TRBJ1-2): GAGVSQSPSNKVTEKGKDVELRCDPISGHTALYWYRQSLGQGLEFLIYFQGNSAPDKSGLPSDRFSAERTGGSVSTLTIQRTQQEDSAVYLCASSRDTANYGYTFGSGTRLTVV.

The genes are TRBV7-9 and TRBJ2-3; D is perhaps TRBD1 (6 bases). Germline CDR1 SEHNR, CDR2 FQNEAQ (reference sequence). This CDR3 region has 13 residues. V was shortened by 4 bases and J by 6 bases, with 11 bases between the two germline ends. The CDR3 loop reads CASSSAGDDTQYF. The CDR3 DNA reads TGTGCCAGCAGCTCCGCAGGGGATGATACGCAGTATTTT. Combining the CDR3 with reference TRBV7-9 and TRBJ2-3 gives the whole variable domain DTGVSQNPRHKITKRGQNVTFRCDPISEHNRLYWYRQTLGQGPEFLTYFQNEAQLEKSRLLSDRFSAERPKGSFSTLEIQRTEQGDSAMYLCASSSAGDDTQYFGPGTRLTVL.